The 13 T cell receptor beta chains presented below share a single source sample, sequenced in a study of neoadjuvant anti-PD-1 for oral cavity cancer. Assay: immunoSEQ multiplex PCR; the TCRdb copy retains only in-frame clones and omits some. The table has approximately 15,000 clones, 55% to 70% seen once; the top ten hold about 2.7%. The sequences come from PBMCs, collected before nivolumab (anti-PD-1) treatment. These receptors originate from a person aged 35-79 years with oral cavity squamous cell carcinoma.

J is TRBJ2-2 and V is TRBV6-6; TRBD1 agrees at 8 bases. Looked up from germline, CDR1 is MNHNY and CDR2 is SVGAGI (reference sequence). J gave up 6 bases and V 2 bases, and 5 bases lay outside the gene matches. The CDR3 runs 15 residues. The CDR3 region is CASSYLGQGSGELFF. As DNA, the CDR3 is TGTGCCAGCAGTTACCTTGGACAGGGATCCGGGGAGCTGTTTTTT.

CDR3 protein: CASSRGQGAGYTEAFF. CDR3 coding DNA: TGTGCCAGCAGCCGGGGACAGGGGGCCGGCTACACTGAAGCTTTCTTT. The chain is built from TRBV5-8 and TRBJ1-1, with TRBD1 matching 12 bases. Germline V gene lookup returns CDR1 SGHTS and CDR2 YDEGEE. The CDR3 has 16 amino acids. The trim removed 4 bases at V and 3 bases at J, leaving 7 bases unmatched.

This chain uses TRBV5-4 with TRBJ2-5; weak D call: TRBD2 (6 bases). The CDR3 is made up of 13 amino acids. Between the trimmed V and J ends, which lost 2 bases and 5 bases, there was a span of 10 bases. Germline CDR1 SGHNT, CDR2 YYREEE (reference sequence). CDR3 nucleotide sequence: TGTGCCAGCAGCTTTAATGGGGGGGAGACCCAGTACTTC. This encodes CASSFNGGETQYF.

The chain combines TRBV7-9 with TRBJ2-7, with D uncertain. Germline assignment: CDR1 SEHNR and CDR2 FQNEAQ (reference sequence). V lost 2 bases, J lost 1 base, and 6 bases lay in between. The CDR3 extends over 13 amino acids. The CDR3 DNA sequence: TGTGCCAGCAGCTTATGGGGTTCCTACGAGCAGTACTTC. Amino acids: CASSLWGSYEQYF. Combining the CDR3 with reference TRBV7-9 and TRBJ2-7 gives the whole variable domain DTGVSQNPRHKITKRGQNVTFRCDPISEHNRLYWYRQTLGQGPEFLTYFQNEAQLEKSRLLSDRFSAERPKGSFSTLEIQRTEQGDSAMYLCASSLWGSYEQYFGPGTRLTVT.

The chain recombines TRBV5-6 with TRBJ2-6; 7 nucleotides align to TRBD1. CDR1 and CDR2 from the germline V gene are SGHDT and YYEEEE. Trimming cost V 2 bases and J 2 bases; bases outside gene matches: 1. The length of the CDR3 is 15 residues. As DNA, the CDR3 is TGTGCCAGCAGCTTCGACAGGGCTGGGGCCAACGTCCTGACTTTC. Its protein is CASSFDRAGANVLTF.

This chain links TRBV29-1 with TRBJ2-1; 8 bases agree with TRBD2. Per the germline V gene, CDR1 is SQVTM and CDR2 is ANQGSEA. V was pared by 5 bases and J by 5 bases, with 8 bases of the junction left unmatched. The CDR3 has 14 residues. The chain's CDR3 is CSVFGRGSHNEQFF. The CDR3 region has the DNA TGCAGCGTTTTCGGGAGGGGATCCCACAATGAGCAGTTCTTC.

The gene calls are TRBV9 and TRBJ2-5, with D possibly matching TRBD2 (5 bases). V dropped 4 bases and J dropped 4 bases, with 14 bases sitting between them. Germline V CDR1 and CDR2: SGDLS, YYNGEE. The CDR3 loop spans 14 amino acids. The CDR3, as DNA: TGTGCCAGCAGCCTCTCGCACGAGGGAGAGACCCAGTACTTC. Protein product: CASSLSHEGETQYF.

The J gene is TRBJ1-2, the V gene TRBV19, with TRBD1 matching over 8 bases. The CDR3 runs 15 residues. Germline V gene lookup returns CDR1 LNHDA and CDR2 SQIVND (reference sequence). V shed 7 bases and J 4 bases; nucleotides not matched to a gene: 11. The CDR3 region is CASTPGQDLGYGYTF. In DNA form, the CDR3 reads TGTGCCAGTACCCCGGGACAGGACCTAGGCTATGGCTACACCTTC.

J is TRBJ1-1 and V is TRBV6-1, with 7 bases matching TRBD1. The germline V gene has CDR1 MNHNS and CDR2 SASEGT. V was clipped by 3 bases and J by 4 bases; unmatched bases: 5. This CDR3 is built from 14 residues. The CDR3: CASSEGGQRTEAFF. The CDR3 region has the DNA TGTGCCAGCAGTGAGGGGGGACAGCGCACTGAAGCTTTCTTT.

In this sample, this clone turned up a few times. The chain combines TRBV5-1 with TRBJ1-2; 7 nucleotides align to TRBD1. This CDR3 has 13 amino acids. The germline V gene encodes CDR1 SGHRS and CDR2 YFSETQ. Trimming cost V 5 bases and J 7 bases; bases outside gene matches: 8. The CDR3 DNA sequence: TGCGCCAGCAGTCGACAGGGAGACTCTGGCTACACCTTC. This translates into CASSRQGDSGYTF.

The CDR3, as DNA: TGCGCCAGCAGCTATGGGACAGCCTCTTATAACTATGGCTACACCTTC. Translation: CASSYGTASYNYGYTF. The V and J genes are TRBV5-1 and TRBJ1-2; 7 nucleotides match TRBD1. CDR3 length: 16 residues. CDR1 is SGHRS and CDR2 is YFSETQ in the germline V gene. V gave up 3 bases and J gave up 1 base; unmatched junction bases: 9.

With respect to this clone: At one end the junction does not follow the germline gene, possibly because of a read error. The chain carries TRBV20-1 and TRBJ2-7; D is possibly TRBD1 (7 bases). CDR3 length: 11 amino acids. The germline CDR1 and CDR2 sequences are DFQATT and SNEGSKA (reference sequence). CDR3 loop: CRAKTGREQYF. The CDR3 bases are TGCAGGGCTAAGACAGGGAGGGAGCAGTACTTC.

A single count supports this clone. The chain uses TRBV9 and TRBJ2-1; D gene uncertain. V was cut by 0 bases and J by 4 bases, with 11 bases left in between. There are 15 residues in the CDR3. Germline CDR1 reads SGDLS; CDR2 reads YYNGEE. The chain's CDR3 is CASSVAGLDYNEQFF. CDR3 DNA sequence: TGTGCCAGCAGCGTAGCTGGCCTGGATTACAATGAGCAGTTCTTC.